These 2 T cell receptor beta chains came from one sample sequenced in a study of cytomegalovirus exposure and HLA in healthy donors. With 60 Vbeta and 13 Jbeta primers, the PCR was carried out. TCRdb's table, derived via immunoSEQ multiplex PCR, lists solely in-frame clones and lacks some. The sample has about 170,000 clones, about 82% seen once. Sample: PBMCs. The receptors were gathered from a male donor in good health and CMV-seronegative.

This clone was seen more than once but under ten times. The J gene is TRBJ2-5, the V gene TRBV7-2; D not certain. The CDR3 is 12 residues long. The V gene's germline CDR1 is SGHTA and CDR2 FQGNSA. The ends were cut back, 1 base at V and 5 bases at J, with 5 bases in the middle. The CDR3: CASSLERETQYF. CDR3 in DNA: TGTGCCAGCAGCTTAGAGAGGGAGACCCAGTACTTC.

V gene TRBV30 combines with J gene TRBJ2-2; 10 nucleotides align to TRBD2. The CDR3 contains 15 residues. V lost 0 bases and J lost 6; bases outside the gene matches: 4. Per germline, CDR1 GTSNPN and CDR2 SVGIG (reference sequence). The CDR3: CAWSVTSGVPGELFF. CDR3 DNA sequence: TGTGCCTGGAGTGTAACTAGCGGGGTCCCCGGGGAGCTGTTTTTT.